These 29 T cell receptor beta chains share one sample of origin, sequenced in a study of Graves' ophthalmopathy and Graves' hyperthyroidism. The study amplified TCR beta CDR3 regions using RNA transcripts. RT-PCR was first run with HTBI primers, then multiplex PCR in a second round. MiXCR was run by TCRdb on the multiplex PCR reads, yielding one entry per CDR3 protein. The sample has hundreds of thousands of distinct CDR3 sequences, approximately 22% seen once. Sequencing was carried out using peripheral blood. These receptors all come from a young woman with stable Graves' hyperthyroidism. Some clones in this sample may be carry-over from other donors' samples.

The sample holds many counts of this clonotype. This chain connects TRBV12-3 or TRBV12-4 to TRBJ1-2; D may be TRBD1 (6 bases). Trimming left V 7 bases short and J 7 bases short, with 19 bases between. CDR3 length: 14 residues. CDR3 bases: TGTGCCAGCACCCCGAGGGGGGTTCTCAGTGGCTACACCTTC. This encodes CASTPRGVLSGYTF.

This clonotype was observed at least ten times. The CDR3 region is CASSEDSHNQPQHF. DNA of the CDR3: TGTGCCAGCAGCGAAGACAGTCACAATCAGCCCCAGCATTTT. V and J are TRBV7-2 and TRBJ1-5; perhaps TRBD1 as D (5 bases). This CDR3 is 14 amino acids long. The V end lost 5 bases, the J end lost 3 bases, and 11 bases lay between the germline ends. CDR1 is SGHTA and CDR2 is FQGNSA in the germline V gene.

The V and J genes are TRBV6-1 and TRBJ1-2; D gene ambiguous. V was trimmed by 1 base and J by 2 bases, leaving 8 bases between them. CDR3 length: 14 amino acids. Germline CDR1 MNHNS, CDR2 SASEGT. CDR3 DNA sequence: TGTGCCAGCAGTGAAGATTGGTCGAACTATGGCTACACCTTC. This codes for CASSEDWSNYGYTF.

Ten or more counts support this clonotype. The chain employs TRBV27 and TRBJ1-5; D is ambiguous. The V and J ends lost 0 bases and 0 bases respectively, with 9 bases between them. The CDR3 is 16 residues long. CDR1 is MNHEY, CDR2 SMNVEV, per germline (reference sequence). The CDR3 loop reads CASSLSAVYSNQPQHF. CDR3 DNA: TGTGCCAGCAGTTTATCGGCAGTCTATAGCAATCAGCCCCAGCATTTT.

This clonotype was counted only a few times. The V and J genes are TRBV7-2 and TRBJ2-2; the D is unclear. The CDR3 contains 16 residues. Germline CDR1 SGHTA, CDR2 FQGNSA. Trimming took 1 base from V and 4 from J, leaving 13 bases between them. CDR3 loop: CASSLVADPSTGELFF. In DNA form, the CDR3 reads TGTGCCAGCAGCTTAGTCGCAGACCCCAGCACCGGGGAGCTGTTTTTT.

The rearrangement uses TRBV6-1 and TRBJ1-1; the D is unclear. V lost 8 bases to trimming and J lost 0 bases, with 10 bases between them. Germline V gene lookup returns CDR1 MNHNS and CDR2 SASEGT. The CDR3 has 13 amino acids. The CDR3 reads CASFGSMNTEAFF. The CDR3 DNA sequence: TGTGCCAGCTTTGGCAGCATGAACACTGAAGCTTTCTTT.

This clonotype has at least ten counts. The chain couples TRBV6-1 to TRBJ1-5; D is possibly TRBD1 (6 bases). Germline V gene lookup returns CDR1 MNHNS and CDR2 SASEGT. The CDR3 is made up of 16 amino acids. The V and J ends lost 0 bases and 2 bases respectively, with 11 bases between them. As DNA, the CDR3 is TGTGCCAGCAGTGAAGCCGGGACAATAGGCAATCAGCCCCAGCATTTT. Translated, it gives CASSEAGTIGNQPQHF.

The CDR3 spells CASRPGTSPKNIQYF. The CDR3 DNA reads TGTGCCAGCAGACCCGGGACTAGCCCCAAAAACATTCAGTACTTC. The rearrangement uses TRBV6-2 or TRBV6-3 and TRBJ2-4, with TRBD2 identical over 9 bases. In germline, CDR1 is MNHEY, CDR2 SVGEGT. The V and J ends lost 6 bases and 2 bases, in that order; junction bases with no gene match: 5. The CDR3 loop spans 15 amino acids.

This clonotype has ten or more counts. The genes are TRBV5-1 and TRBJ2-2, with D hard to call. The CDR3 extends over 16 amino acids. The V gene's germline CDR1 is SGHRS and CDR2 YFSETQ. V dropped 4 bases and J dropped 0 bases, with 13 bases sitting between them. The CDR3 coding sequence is TGCGCCAGCAGCATAGACCCTAACGCGAACACCGGGGAGCTGTTTTTT. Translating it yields CASSIDPNANTGELFF.

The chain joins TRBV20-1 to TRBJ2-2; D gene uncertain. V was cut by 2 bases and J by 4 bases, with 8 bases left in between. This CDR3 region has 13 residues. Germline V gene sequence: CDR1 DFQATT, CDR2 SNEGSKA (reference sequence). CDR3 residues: CSARRLTTGELFF. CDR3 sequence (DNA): TGCAGTGCTAGACGCTTAACCACCGGGGAGCTGTTTTTT.

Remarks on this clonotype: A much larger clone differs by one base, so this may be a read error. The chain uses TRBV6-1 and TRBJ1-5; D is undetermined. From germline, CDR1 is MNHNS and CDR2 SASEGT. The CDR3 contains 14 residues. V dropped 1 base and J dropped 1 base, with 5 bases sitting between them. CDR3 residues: CASSEGNSNQPQHF. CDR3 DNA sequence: TGTGCCAGCAGTGAAGGAAACAGCAATCAGCCCCAGCATTTT.

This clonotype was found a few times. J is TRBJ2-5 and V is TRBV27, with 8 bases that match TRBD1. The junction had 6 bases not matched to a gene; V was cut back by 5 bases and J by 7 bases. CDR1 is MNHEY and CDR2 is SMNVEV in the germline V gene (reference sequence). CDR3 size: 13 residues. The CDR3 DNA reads TGTGCCAGCAGTCTGCCCGGGACAGGGACCCAGTACTTC. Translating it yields CASSLPGTGTQYF.

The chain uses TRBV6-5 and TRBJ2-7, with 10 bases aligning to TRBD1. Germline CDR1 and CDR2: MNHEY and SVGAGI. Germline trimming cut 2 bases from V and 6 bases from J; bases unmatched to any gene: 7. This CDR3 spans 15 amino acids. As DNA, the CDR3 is TGTGCCAGCAGTTACAAGGGGACAGGGGATGGCGAGCAGTACTTC. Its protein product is CASSYKGTGDGEQYF.

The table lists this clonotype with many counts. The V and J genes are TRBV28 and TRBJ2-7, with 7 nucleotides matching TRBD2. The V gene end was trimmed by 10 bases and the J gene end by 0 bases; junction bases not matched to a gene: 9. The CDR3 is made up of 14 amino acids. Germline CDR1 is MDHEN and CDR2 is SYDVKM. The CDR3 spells CAISREVFSYEQYF. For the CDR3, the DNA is TGTGCCATCTCCCGGGAGGTATTCTCCTACGAGCAGTACTTC.

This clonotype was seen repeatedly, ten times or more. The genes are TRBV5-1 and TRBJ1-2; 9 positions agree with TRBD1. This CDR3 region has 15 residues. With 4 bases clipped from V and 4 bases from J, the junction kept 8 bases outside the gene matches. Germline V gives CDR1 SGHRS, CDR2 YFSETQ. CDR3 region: CASSGGQGIFYGYTF. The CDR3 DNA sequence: TGCGCCAGCAGCGGCGGACAGGGGATTTTCTATGGCTACACCTTC.

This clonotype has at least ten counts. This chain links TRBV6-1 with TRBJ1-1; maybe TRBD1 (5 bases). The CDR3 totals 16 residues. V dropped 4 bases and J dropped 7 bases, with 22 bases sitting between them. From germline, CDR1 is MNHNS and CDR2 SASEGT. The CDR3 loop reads CASSGRGRQSSSEAFF. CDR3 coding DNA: TGTGCCAGCAGTGGGCGGGGCAGGCAAAGTTCAAGTGAAGCTTTCTTT.

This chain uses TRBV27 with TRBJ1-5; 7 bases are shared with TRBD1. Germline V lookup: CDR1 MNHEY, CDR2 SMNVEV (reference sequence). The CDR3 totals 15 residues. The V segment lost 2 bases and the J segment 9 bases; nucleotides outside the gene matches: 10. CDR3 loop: CASSLSGQAQGPQHF. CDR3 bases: TGTGCCAGCAGTTTAAGCGGACAGGCCCAAGGGCCCCAGCATTTT.

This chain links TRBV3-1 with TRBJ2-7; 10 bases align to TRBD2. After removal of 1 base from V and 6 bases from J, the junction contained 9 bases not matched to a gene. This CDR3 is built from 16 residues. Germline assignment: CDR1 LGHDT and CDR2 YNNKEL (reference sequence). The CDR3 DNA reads TGTGCCAGCAGCCAAGGGCGGGCTAGCGGGAGTTTCGAGCAGTACTTC. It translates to CASSQGRASGSFEQYF.

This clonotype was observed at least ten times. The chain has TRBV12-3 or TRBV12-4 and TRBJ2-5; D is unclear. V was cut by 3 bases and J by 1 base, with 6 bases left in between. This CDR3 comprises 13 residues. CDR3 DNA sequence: TGTGCCAGCAGTTTCAGCTTCCAAGAGACCCAGTACTTC. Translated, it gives CASSFSFQETQYF.

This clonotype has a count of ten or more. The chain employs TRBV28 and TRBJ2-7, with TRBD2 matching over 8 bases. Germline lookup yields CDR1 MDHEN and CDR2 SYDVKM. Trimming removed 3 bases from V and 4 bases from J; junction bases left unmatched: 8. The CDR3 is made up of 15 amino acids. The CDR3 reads CASSFTGLGPYEQYF. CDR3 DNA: TGTGCCAGCAGTTTTACGGGACTAGGGCCTTACGAGCAGTACTTC.

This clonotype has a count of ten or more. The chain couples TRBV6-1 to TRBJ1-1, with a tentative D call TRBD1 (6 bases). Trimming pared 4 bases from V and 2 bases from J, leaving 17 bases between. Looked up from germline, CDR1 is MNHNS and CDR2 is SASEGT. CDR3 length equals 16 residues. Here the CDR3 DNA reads TGTGCCAGCAGTGCCACAGGGTTCCCTCAAAACACTGAAGCTTTCTTT. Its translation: CASSATGFPQNTEAFF.

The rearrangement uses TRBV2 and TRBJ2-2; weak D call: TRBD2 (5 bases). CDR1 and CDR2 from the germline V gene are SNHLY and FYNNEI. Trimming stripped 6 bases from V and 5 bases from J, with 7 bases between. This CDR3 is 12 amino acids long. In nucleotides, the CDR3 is TGTGCCAGCAGGGAGGTAACCGGGGAGCTGTTTTTT. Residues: CASREVTGELFF.

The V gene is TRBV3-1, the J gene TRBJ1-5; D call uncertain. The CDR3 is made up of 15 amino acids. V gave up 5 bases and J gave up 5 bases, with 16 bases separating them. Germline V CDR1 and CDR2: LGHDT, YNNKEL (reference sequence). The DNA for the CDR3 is TGTGCCAGCAGCAAGAGTGATTTATGGGATCAGCCCCAGCATTTT. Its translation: CASSKSDLWDQPQHF.

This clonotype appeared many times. CDR3 residues: CASSSLRGDDEQYF. DNA for the CDR3: TGCGCCAGCAGTTCACTTCGGGGTGACGACGAGCAGTACTTC. V and J are TRBV5-1 and TRBJ2-7, with a weak D call TRBD2 (5 bases). Trimming took 5 bases from V and 5 from J, leaving 17 bases between them. The CDR3 consists of 14 residues. The germline CDR1 and CDR2 sequences are SGHRS and YFSETQ.

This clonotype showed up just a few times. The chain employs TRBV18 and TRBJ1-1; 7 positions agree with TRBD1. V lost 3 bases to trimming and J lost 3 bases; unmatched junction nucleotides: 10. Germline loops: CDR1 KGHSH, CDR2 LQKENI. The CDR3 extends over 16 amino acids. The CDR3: CASSPVFGTADTEAFF. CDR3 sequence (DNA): TGTGCCAGCTCACCGGTATTCGGGACAGCAGACACTGAAGCTTTCTTT.

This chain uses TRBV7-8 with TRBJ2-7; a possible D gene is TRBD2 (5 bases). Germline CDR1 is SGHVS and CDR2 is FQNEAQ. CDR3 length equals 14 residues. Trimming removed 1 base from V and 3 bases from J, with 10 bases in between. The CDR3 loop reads CASSLGPAGYEQYF. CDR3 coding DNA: TGTGCCAGCAGCTTAGGGCCGGCGGGCTACGAGCAGTACTTC.

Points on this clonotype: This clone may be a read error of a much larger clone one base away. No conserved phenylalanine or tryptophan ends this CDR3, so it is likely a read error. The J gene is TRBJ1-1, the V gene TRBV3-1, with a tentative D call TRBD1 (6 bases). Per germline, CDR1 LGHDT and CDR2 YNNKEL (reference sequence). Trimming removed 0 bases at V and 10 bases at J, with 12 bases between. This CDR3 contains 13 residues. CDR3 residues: CASSQERGLGAFL. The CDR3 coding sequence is TGTGCCAGCAGCCAAGAGCGGGGGCTAGGAGCTTTCTTA.

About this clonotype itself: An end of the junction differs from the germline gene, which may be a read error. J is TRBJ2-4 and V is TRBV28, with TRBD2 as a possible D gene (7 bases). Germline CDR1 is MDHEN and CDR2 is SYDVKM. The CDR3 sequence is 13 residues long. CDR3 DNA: TGTGCCAGCAATCCAGGGGAGGGAAACATTAAGTACTTC. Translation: CASNPGEGNIKYF. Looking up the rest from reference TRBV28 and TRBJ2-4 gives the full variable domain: DVKVTQSSRYLVKRTGEKVFLECVQDMDHENMFWYRQDPGLGLRLIYFSYDVKMKEKGDIPEGYSVSREKKERFSLILESASTNQTSMYLCASNPGEGNIKYFGAGTRLSVL.

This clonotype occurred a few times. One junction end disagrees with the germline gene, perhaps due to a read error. The CDR3: CTSSSGPGNSPLHF. The CDR3 region has the DNA TGCACCAGCAGCTCGGGACCCGGGAATTCACCCCTCCACTTT. The chain couples TRBV5-1 to TRBJ1-6; D perhaps matches TRBD1 (5 bases). The CDR3 has 14 residues. The germline V gene has CDR1 SGHRS and CDR2 YFSETQ.